Detailed here is one TCR beta chain. Its antigen is undetermined. This sample was included in a study of PD-1 blockade in classical Hodgkin lymphoma. Every patient experienced relapse after autologous stem cell transplantation, and brentuximab vedotin exposure varied. Study-wide results and caveats: When nivolumab was started under 1 year after ASCT, patients were excluded.

Sequenced by immunoSEQ multiplex PCR; TCRdb stores in-frame clones only, minus some. The sample comprises roughly 62,000 clones, roughly 88% of which are singletons, and approximately 12% rests with the top ten. J was trimmed by 6 bases and V by 9 bases; bases with no gene match: 6. CDR3 length: 13 residues. In germline, CDR1 is SEHNR, CDR2 FQNEAQ (reference sequence). The rearrangement links TRBV7-9 to TRBJ1-5; 9 nucleotides line up with TRBD1. This TCR was recovered from a human donor with classical Hodgkin lymphoma. This specimen consisted of peripheral blood mononuclear cells (PBMCs), obtained at baseline. For the CDR3, the DNA is TGTGCCAGTGGGGGGACAGGGACTCAGCCCCAGCATTTT. Translated, it gives CASGGTGTQPQHF.